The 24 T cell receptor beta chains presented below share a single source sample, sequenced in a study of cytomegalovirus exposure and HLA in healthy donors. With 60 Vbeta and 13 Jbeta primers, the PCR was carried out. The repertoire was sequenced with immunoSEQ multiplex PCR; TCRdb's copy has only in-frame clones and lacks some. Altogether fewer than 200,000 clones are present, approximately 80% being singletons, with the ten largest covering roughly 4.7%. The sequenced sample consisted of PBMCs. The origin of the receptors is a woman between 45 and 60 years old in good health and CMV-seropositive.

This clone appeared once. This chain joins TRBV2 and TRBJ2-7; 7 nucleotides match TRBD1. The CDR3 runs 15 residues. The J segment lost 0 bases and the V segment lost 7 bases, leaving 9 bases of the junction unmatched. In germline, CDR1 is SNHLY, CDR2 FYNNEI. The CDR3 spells CASTRDSSSSYEQYF. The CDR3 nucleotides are TGTGCCAGCACCAGGGACAGCTCTAGCTCCTACGAGCAGTACTTC.

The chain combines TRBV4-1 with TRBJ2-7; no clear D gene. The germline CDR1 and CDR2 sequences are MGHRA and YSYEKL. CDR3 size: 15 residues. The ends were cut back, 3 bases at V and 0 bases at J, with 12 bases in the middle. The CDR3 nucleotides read TGCGCCAGCAGCCATCCCGCGCGGAACTCCTACGAGCAGTACTTC. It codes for CASSHPARNSYEQYF.

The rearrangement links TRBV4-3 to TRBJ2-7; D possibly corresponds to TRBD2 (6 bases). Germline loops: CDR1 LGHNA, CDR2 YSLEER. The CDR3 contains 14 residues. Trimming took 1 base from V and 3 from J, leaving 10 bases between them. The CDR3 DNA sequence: TGCGCCAGCAGCCAAGCCGGGGGTCTCTACGAGCAGTACTTC. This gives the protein CASSQAGGLYEQYF.

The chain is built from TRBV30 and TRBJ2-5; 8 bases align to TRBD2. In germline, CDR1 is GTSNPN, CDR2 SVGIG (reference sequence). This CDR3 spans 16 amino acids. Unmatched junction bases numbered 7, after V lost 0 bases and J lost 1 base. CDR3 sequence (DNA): TGTGCCTGGAGTGTATCCCAGCGGGGGTTCCAAGAGACCCAGTACTTC. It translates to CAWSVSQRGFQETQYF.

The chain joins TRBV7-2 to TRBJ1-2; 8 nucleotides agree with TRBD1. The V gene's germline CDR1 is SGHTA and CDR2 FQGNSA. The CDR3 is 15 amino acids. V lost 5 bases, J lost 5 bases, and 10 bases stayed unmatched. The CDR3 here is CASSLLGQGPYGYTF. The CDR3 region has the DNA TGTGCCAGCAGCCTACTAGGACAGGGCCCATATGGCTACACCTTC.

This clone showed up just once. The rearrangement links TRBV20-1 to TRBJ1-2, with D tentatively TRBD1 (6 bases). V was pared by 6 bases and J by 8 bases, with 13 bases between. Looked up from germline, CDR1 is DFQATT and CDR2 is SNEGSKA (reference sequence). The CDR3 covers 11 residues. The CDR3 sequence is CSAIQGDGYTF. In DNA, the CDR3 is TGCAGTGCCATACAGGGAGACGGCTACACCTTC.

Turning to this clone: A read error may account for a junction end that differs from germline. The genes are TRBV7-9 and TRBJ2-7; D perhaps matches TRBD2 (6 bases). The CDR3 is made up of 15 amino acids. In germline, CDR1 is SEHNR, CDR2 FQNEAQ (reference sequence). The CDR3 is CSSSLEMWRDYEQYF. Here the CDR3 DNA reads TGTTCCAGCAGCTTAGAGATGTGGAGGGACTACGAGCAGTACTTC.

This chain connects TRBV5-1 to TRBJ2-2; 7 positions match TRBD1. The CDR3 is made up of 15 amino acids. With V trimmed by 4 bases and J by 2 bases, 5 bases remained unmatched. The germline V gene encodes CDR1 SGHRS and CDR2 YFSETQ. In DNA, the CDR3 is TGCGCCAGCAGCCCGTGGGACAGAAACACCGGGGAGCTGTTTTTT. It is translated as CASSPWDRNTGELFF.

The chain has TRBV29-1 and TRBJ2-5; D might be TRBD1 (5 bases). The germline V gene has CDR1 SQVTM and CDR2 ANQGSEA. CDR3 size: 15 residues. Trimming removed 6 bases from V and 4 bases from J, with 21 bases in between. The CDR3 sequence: CSVPRGGNPPETQYF. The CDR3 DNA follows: TGCAGCGTCCCAAGGGGTGGGAACCCTCCAGAGACCCAGTACTTC. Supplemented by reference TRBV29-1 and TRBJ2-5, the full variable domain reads SAVISQKPSRDICQRGTSLTIQCQVDSQVTMMFWYRQQPGQSLTLIATANQGSEATYESGFVIDKFPISRPNLTFSTLTVSNMSPEDSSIYLCSVPRGGNPPETQYFGPGTRLLVL.

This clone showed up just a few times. The CDR3 sequence is CASRSDQTHIPGELFF. The CDR3 nucleotides read TGTGCCAGCAGATCAGATCAGACTCACATTCCCGGGGAGCTGTTTTTT. This sequence joins TRBV27 and TRBJ2-2, with D uncertain. CDR3 size: 16 residues. V lost 6 bases, J lost 6 bases, and 20 bases lay in between. Germline V gene data show CDR1 as MNHEY and CDR2 as SMNVEV (reference sequence).

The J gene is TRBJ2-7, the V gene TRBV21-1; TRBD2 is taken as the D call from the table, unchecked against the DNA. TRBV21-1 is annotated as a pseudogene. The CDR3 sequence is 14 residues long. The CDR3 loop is CASNLGDFTYEQYF. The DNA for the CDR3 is TGTGCCAGCAATCTAGGGGACTTCACTTACGAGCAGTACTTC.

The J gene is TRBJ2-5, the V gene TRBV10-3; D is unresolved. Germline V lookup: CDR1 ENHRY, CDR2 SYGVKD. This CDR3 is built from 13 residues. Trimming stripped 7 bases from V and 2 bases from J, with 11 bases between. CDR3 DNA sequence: TGTGCCATCAATTTGGCAAAGCAAGAGACCCAGTACTTC. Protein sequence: CAINLAKQETQYF.

The CDR3 is CASRPSGGRTDTQYF. The CDR3 DNA is TGTGCCAGCAGGCCTAGCGGGGGGCGCACAGATACGCAGTATTTT. This chain uses TRBV7-2 with TRBJ2-3; 11 bases are a match to TRBD2. V was pared by 6 bases and J by 1 base, with 3 bases of the junction left unmatched. Germline CDR1 reads SGHTA; CDR2 reads FQGNSA. CDR3 size: 15 residues.

CDR3 DNA sequence: TGTGCCAGCAGCCCGGGACTAGTGGGCAATGAGCAGTTCTTC. Protein: CASSPGLVGNEQFF. The chain uses TRBV7-2 and TRBJ2-1; 8 bases align to TRBD2. V was clipped by 5 bases and J by 6 bases; unmatched bases: 6. The germline gives CDR1 SGHTA, CDR2 FQGNSA. The CDR3 is made up of 14 amino acids.

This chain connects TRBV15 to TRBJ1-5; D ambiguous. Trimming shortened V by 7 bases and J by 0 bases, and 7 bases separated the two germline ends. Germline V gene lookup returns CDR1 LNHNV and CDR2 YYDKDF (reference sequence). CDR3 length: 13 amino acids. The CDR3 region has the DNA TGTGCCACCACGGTTGGTAGCAATCAGCCCCAGCATTTT. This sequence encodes CATTVGSNQPQHF.

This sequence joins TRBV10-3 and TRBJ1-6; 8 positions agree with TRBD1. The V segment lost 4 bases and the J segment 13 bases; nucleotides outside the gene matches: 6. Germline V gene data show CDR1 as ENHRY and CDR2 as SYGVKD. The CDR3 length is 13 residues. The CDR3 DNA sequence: TGTGCCATCAGTGGCACAGGGGGGGACCCCCTCCACTTT. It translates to CAISGTGGDPLHF.

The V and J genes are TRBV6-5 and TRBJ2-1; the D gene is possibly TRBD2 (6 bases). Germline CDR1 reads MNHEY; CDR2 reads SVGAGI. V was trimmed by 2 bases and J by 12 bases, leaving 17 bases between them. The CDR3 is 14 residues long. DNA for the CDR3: TGTGCCAGCAGTTACCGGGGGTTAGGGTTAGGGCAGTTCTTC. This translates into CASSYRGLGLGQFF.

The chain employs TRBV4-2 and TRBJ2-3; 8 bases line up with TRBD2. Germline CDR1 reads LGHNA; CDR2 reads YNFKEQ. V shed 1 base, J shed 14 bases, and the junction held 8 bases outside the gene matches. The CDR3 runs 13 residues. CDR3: CASSQGFGGARYF. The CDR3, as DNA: TGTGCCAGCAGCCAAGGTTTCGGGGGGGCGAGGTATTTT.

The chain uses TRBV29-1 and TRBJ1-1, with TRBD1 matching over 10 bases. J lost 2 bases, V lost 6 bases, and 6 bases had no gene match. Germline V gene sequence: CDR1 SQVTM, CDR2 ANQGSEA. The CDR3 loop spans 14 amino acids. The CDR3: CSVLTGGGNTEAFF. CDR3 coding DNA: TGCAGCGTGCTGACAGGGGGCGGAAACACTGAAGCTTTCTTT.

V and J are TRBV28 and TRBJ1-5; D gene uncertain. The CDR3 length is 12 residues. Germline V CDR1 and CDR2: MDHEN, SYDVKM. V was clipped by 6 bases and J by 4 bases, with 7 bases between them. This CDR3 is CASRSGNQPQHF. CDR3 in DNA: TGTGCCAGCAGGTCGGGGAATCAGCCCCAGCATTTT.

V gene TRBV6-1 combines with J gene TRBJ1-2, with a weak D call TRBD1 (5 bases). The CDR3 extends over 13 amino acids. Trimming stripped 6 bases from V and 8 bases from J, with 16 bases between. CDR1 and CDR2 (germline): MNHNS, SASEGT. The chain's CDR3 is CASSAVEAGGYTF. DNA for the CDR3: TGTGCCAGCAGCGCCGTCGAGGCAGGGGGCTACACCTTC.

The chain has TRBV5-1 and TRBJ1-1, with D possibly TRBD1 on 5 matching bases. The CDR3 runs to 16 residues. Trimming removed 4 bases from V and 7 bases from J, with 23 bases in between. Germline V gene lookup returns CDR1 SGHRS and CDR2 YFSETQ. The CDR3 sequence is CASSPSISGDPGEAFF. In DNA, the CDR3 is TGCGCCAGCAGCCCCTCGATATCGGGGGACCCGGGTGAAGCTTTCTTT.

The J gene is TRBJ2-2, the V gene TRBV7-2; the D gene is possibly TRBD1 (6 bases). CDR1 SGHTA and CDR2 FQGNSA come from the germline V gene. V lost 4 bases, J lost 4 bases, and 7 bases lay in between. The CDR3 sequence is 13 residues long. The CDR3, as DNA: TGTGCCAGCAGCTACAGGGTCACCGGGGAGCTGTTTTTT. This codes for CASSYRVTGELFF.

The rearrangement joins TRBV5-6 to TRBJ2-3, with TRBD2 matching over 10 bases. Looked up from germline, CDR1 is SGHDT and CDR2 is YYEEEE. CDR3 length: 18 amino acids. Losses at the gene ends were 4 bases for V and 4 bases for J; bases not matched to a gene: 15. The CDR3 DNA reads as TGTGCCAGCAGCCTGAAAGGCCTCTTAGCGGGAGGTGCAGATACGCAGTATTTT. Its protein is CASSLKGLLAGGADTQYF. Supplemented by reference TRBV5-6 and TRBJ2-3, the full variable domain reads DAGVTQSPTHLIKTRGQQVTLRCSPKSGHDTVSWYQQALGQGPQFIFQYYEEEERQRGNFPDRFSGHQFPNYSSELNVNALLLGDSALYLCASSLKGLLAGGADTQYFGPGTRLTVL.